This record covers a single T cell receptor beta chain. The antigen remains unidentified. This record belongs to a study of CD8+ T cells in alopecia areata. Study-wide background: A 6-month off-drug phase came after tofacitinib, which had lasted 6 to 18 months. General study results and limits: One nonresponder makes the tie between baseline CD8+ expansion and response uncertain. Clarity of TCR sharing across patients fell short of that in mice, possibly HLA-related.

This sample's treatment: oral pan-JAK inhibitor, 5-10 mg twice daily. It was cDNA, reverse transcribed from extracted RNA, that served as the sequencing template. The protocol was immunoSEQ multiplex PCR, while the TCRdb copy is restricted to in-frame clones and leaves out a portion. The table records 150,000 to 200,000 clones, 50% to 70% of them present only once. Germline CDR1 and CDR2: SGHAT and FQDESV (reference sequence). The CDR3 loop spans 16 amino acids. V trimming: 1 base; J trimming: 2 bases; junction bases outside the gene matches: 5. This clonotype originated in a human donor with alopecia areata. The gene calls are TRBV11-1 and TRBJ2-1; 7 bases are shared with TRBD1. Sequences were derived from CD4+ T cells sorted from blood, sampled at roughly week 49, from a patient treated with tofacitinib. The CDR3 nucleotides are TGTGCCAGCAGCTTAGGCAGGACAGGACCCTACAATGAGCAGTTCTTC. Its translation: CASSLGRTGPYNEQFF.